Sequencing of this T cell receptor (beta chain) was carried out in a study of T cell responses to AZD1222 COVID-19 vaccine. Study results and caveats: Repertoire samples came only from after the peak T cell response. Donors were largely white British and mainly female; clonal diversity was possibly underestimated. The study found Spike-specific TCR breadth and depth rose after two AZD1222 doses.

The V gene's germline CDR1 is GTSNPN and CDR2 SVGIG (reference sequence). This CDR3 region has 12 residues. Trimming cost V 4 bases and J 9 bases, with 10 bases left between them. This clone was observed a few times. What it binds is not known. Generated by immunoSEQ multiplex PCR, the TCRdb table keeps only in-frame clones and is missing some. This table holds fewer than 110,000 clones, 92% found once. This rearrangement joins TRBV30 to TRBJ1-6; D call uncertain. The TCR was taken from an adult who received the AZD1222 COVID-19 vaccine. Material: peripheral blood, obtained 28 days after the second AZD1222 dose. This CDR3 reads CAWNPGPSPLHF. The DNA for the CDR3 is TGTGCCTGGAATCCAGGCCCTTCACCCCTCCACTTT.